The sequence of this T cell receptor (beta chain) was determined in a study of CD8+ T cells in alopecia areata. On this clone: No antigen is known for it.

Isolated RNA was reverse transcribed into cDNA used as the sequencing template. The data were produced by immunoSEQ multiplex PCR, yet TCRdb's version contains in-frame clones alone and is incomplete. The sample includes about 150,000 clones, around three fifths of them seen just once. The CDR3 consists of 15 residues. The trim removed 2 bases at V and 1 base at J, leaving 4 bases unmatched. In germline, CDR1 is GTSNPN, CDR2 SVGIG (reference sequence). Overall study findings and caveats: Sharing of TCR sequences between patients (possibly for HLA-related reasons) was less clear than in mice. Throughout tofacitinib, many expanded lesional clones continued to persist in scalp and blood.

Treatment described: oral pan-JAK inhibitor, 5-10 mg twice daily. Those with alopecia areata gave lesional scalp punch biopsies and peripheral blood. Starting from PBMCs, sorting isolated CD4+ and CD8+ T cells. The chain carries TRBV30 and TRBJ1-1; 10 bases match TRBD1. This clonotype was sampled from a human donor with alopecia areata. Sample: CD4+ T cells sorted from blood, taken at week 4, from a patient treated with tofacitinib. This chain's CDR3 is CAWSLGTGANTEAFF. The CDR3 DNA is TGTGCCTGGAGTCTTGGGACAGGGGCGAACACTGAAGCTTTCTTT.